This is a list of T cell receptor beta chains from one sample in a study of siplizumab effects on memory and regulatory T cells. TCRdb's copy holds only in-frame clones and misses some; the assay was immunoSEQ multiplex PCR. This sample has some 120,000 clones, with around 94% found just once. The source material was non-Treg CD4+ T cells sorted from blood. The receptors derive from a human donor in good health. Both conserved end residues are part of each CDR3. Each record gives: V gene, D gene, CDR3 length, clone size, J gene, CDR3 protein, CDR3 DNA. A D gene is named only where the DNA matches it firmly. A row's size may be missing; if present it is once, few, many or a size class.

TRBV11-2	TRBD1	15	once	TRBJ2-3	CASSSGTGTTDTQYF	TGTGCCAGCAGCTCCGGGACAGGGACCACAGATACGCAGTATTTT
TRBV18	NA	16	NA	TRBJ2-7	CASSPPATGHTYEQYF	TGTGCCAGCTCACCCCCGGCCACAGGCCACACCTACGAGCAGTACTTC
TRBV5-1	NA	16	few	TRBJ2-5	CASSRGGGSFLETQYF	TGCGCCAGCAGCCGAGGGGGCGGGAGCTTCTTAGAGACCCAGTACTTC
TRBV2	NA	13	NA	TRBJ1-1	CATSTDMNTEAFF	TGTGCCACCTCGACCGACATGAACACTGAAGCTTTCTTT
TRBV10-3	TRBD2	19	once	TRBJ2-3	CAIRAGLAGGAWSTDTQYF	TGTGCCATCAGAGCGGGACTAGCGGGAGGGGCATGGAGCACAGATACGCAGTATTTT
TRBV5-4	NA	15	NA	TRBJ1-2	CASSQSSGWNDGYTF	TGTGCCAGCAGCCAATCCAGTGGGTGGAACGATGGCTACACCTTC
TRBV12-5	NA	15	NA	TRBJ2-1	CASGFPGSSYNEQFF	TGTGCTAGTGGTTTCCCAGGAAGCTCCTACAATGAGCAGTTCTTC
TRBV7-6	TRBD2	16	once	TRBJ2-5	CASSLASGGGGETQYF	TGTGCCAGCAGCTTAGCGTCCGGGGGGGGTGGCGAGACCCAGTACTTC
TRBV7-8	NA	14	NA	TRBJ2-1	CASSPIREGNEQFF	TGTGCCAGCAGCCCGATCCGGGAAGGTAATGAGCAGTTCTTC
TRBV15	NA	16	NA	TRBJ1-2	CATSREVVSGNYGYTF	TGTGCCACCAGCAGAGAAGTGGTTTCGGGAAACTATGGCTACACCTTC
TRBV28	NA	13	NA	TRBJ1-1	CASSQLPDTEAFF	TGTGCCAGCAGCCAATTACCGGACACTGAAGCTTTCTTT
TRBV7-2	NA	13	NA	TRBJ2-7	CASSLGGPYEQYF	TGTGCCAGCAGCTTAGGTGGGCCCTACGAGCAGTACTTC
TRBV12-5	NA	14	once	TRBJ1-3	CASGLPSILNTIYF	TGTGCTAGTGGTTTGCCGAGTATCCTAAACACCATATATTTT
TRBV29-1	TRBD2	14	NA	TRBJ2-7	CSVSTSGGAYEQYF	TGCAGCGTTTCGACTAGCGGGGGGGCCTACGAGCAGTACTTC
TRBV7-8	TRBD1	15	NA	TRBJ2-7	CASSRRQGARYEQYF	TGTGCCAGCAGCCGTCGACAGGGGGCGCGTTACGAGCAGTACTTC
TRBV30	TRBD1	14	NA	TRBJ1-2	CAWTSAGGASGYTF	TGTGCCTGGACATCGGCAGGGGGCGCGTCCGGCTACACCTTC
TRBV5-6	TRBD2	15	NA	TRBJ2-7	CASSLEPSGTYEQYF	TGTGCCAGCAGCTTGGAGCCTAGCGGAACCTACGAGCAGTACTTC
TRBV6-1	NA	13	NA	TRBJ1-5	CASSRQDNQPQHF	TGTGCCAGCAGTCGGCAAGACAATCAGCCCCAGCATTTT
TRBV18	NA	13	NA	TRBJ2-4	CASSPLSLDIQYF	TGTGCCAGCTCACCACTCTCCCTCGACATTCAGTACTTC
TRBV5-1	NA	14	NA	TRBJ2-2	CASSLGEAVGELFF	TGCGCCAGCAGCTTGGGGGAGGCGGTCGGGGAGCTGTTTTTT
TRBV2	NA	15	NA	TRBJ1-5	CASRQDYYSNQPQHF	TGTGCCAGCCGACAGGACTACTATAGCAATCAGCCCCAGCATTTT
TRBV6-4	NA	14	few	TRBJ2-6	CASSADSGANVLTF	TGTGCCAGCAGTGCCGACTCTGGGGCCAACGTCCTGACTTTC
TRBV5-4	NA	15	few	TRBJ1-3	CASSLSAVGGNTIYF	TGTGCCAGCAGCTTATCGGCAGTCGGTGGAAACACCATATATTTT
TRBV29-1	TRBD1	13	NA	TRBJ1-1	CSVGGTGRTEAFF	TGCAGCGTTGGGGGGACAGGGCGGACTGAAGCTTTCTTT
TRBV7-9	NA	15	NA	TRBJ1-5	CASSSPGDSNQPQHF	TGTGCCAGCAGCTCCCCGGGCGATAGCAATCAGCCCCAGCATTTT
TRBV12-5	NA	14	NA	TRBJ2-1	CASAPGLSYNEQFF	TGTGCCAGTGCCCCGGGACTCTCCTACAATGAGCAGTTCTTC
TRBV7-8	NA	15	NA	TRBJ1-4	CASSPMGGVGEKLFF	TGTGCCAGCAGCCCTATGGGGGGGGTGGGCGAAAAACTGTTTTTT
TRBV5-4	NA	16	NA	TRBJ2-3	CASSLDGGVSTDTQYF	TGTGCCAGCAGCTTGGATGGCGGGGTTAGCACAGATACGCAGTATTTT
TRBV6-5	NA	16	NA	TRBJ1-6	CASSLESGRLNSPLHF	TGTGCCAGCAGTTTAGAATCGGGACGGCTTAATTCACCCCTCCACTTT